The clone carrying this TCR beta chain is labeled as medium-sized. Its antigen is unknown. In the library, unique molecular identifiers were attached to individual cDNA molecules. In the authors' workflow: Across samples, TCR counts had a median of around 100,000 and ranged from roughly 20,000 to 690,600. MiXCR was run by TCRdb on the RACE reads, yielding one entry per CDR3 protein. The V and J calls reflect TCRdb's pipeline rather than the authors' work. The table shows around 130,000 distinct CDR3 sequences, with approximately 9.1% occurring only once. Specified time point: healthy volunteer bleed at 2 weeks. Whole blood, unfractionated, served as the material for total RNA extraction. The data were obtained in a study of human T cells and chemical hapten exposure. Study summary: Variability of per-sample TCR yields stemmed mainly from small differences in pooled library volume.

Study-wide results and limits: The study found that DPC sensitization did not change TCRs above 1 in 1000 frequency.

Sequencing was carried out using whole blood. This clonotype was obtained from a male donor in good health. Some clones in this sample may be carry-over from other donors' samples.

The CDR3 DNA follows: TGCAGTGCTAGAGAGGGGGACAGGGAATATCAGCCCCAGCATTTT. It codes for CSAREGDREYQPQHF. V is TRBV20-1 and J is TRBJ1-5, with 9 bases that match TRBD1. Germline trimming cut 0 bases from V and 5 bases from J; bases unmatched to any gene: 5. The CDR3 contains 15 residues. Germline V gene sequence: CDR1 DFQATT, CDR2 SNEGSKA (reference sequence).